The clone carrying this T cell receptor beta chain was counted at least ten times. Its antigen is as yet unknown. The sample belongs to a study of beta chain features in type 1 diabetes. Regarding the study as a whole: TCRB CDR3s were moderately but significantly shorter in Type 1 diabetes patients in all four CD4+ subsets.

This CDR3 is 12 amino acids long. Trimming cost V 7 bases and J 4 bases, with 10 bases left between them. The germline V gene encodes CDR1 GTSNPN and CDR2 SVGIG (reference sequence). The entirety of the isolated RNA underwent reverse transcription, so expressed TCRB transcripts were sequenced. This table comes from immunoSEQ multiplex PCR, and its TCRdb copy is limited to in-frame clones, with some not included. Of about 120,000 clones in the sample, 16% are singletons; the top ten hold about 2.1%. The specimen sequenced was central memory CD4+ T cells from blood. The rearrangement links TRBV30 to TRBJ2-2; D ambiguous. This sequence was found in a man under 40 with type 1 diabetes. CDR3 sequence (DNA): TGTGCCTCCAATCAAGTCACCGGGGAGCTGTTTTTT. This codes for CASNQVTGELFF.